This T cell receptor beta chain derives from a study of T cell responses to AZD1222 COVID-19 vaccine. Sequencing used immunoSEQ multiplex PCR; TCRdb keeps in-frame clones, though not all of them. The table lists more than 110,000 clones, roughly 90% of them singletons. Concerning this clone: Its specificity is not known.

Study conclusions and caveats: The CD4 TCRs associated with vaccination extended across spike and predominated at 160-218 and 743-854. The number of AZD1222 recipients seropositive at baseline was only five to seven.

This CDR3 is built from 16 residues. The sample here was peripheral blood, taken on day 0 of AZD1222 vaccination. This sequence was found in an adult in good health. The chain links TRBV12-2 to TRBJ1-1; the table's D call of TRBD1 was not tested on the DNA. TRBV12-2 counts as a pseudogene. The CDR3 protein is CASREQGTAGDTEAFF. As DNA, the CDR3 is TGTGCAAGTCGCGAACAGGGGACTGCTGGGGACACTGAAGCTTTCTTT.